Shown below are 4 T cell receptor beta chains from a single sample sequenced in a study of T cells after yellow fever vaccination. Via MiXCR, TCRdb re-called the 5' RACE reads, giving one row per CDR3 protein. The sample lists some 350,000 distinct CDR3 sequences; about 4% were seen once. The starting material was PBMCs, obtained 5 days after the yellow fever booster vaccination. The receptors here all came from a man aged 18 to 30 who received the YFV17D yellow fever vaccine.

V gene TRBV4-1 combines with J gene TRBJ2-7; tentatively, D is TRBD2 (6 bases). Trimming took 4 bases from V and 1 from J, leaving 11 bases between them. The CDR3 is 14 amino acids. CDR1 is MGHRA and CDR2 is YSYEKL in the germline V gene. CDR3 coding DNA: TGCGCCAGCAGCCCATCCCGGGGGTCCTACGAGCAGTACTTC. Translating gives CASSPSRGSYEQYF.

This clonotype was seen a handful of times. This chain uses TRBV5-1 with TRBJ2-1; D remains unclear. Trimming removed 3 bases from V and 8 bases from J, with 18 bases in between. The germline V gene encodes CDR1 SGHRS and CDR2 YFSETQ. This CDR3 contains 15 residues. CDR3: CASSSPRPDEDEQFF. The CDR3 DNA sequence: TGCGCCAGCAGCTCGCCCCGACCCGACGAGGATGAGCAGTTCTTC. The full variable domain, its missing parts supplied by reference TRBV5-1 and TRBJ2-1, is KAGVTQTPRYLIKTRGQQVTLSCSPISGHRSVSWYQQTPGQGLQFLFEYFSETQRNKGNFPGRFSGRQFSNSRSEMNVSTLELGDSALYLCASSSPRPDEDEQFFGPGTRLTVL.

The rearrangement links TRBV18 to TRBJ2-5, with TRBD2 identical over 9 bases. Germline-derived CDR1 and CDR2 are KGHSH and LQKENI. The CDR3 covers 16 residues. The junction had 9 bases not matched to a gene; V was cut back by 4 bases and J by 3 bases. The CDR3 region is CASSLQAPSGEETQYF. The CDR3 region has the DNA TGTGCCAGCTCACTACAGGCGCCTAGCGGGGAAGAGACCCAGTACTTC. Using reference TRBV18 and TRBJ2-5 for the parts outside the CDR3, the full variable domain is NAGVMQNPRHLVRRRGQEARLRCSPMKGHSHVYWYRQLPEEGLKFMVYLQKENIIDESGMPKERFSAEFPKEGPSILRIQQVVRGDSAAYFCASSLQAPSGEETQYFGPGTRLLVL.

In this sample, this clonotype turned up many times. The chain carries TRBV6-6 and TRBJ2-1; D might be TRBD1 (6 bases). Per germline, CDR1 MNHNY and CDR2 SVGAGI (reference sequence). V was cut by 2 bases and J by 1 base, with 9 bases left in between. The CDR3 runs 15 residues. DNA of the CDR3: TGTGCCAGCAGTTACACAGGGCCGTCCTACAATGAGCAGTTCTTC. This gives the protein CASSYTGPSYNEQFF.